Following are 25 T cell receptor beta chains from one sample sequenced in a study of metastatic and nonmetastatic thyroid tumors. Thyroid surgery was performed in patients who had received no treatment beforehand. TCRdb re-called the PCR reads via MiXCR. The table includes 7,500 to 9,500 clones, roughly 25% detected once. Sequenced material: tumor tissue. Every receptor here comes from a female donor with papillary thyroid cancer or a benign thyroid nodule (not recorded which). Some clones in this sample may be carry-over from other donors' samples.

This clone was found many times. The rearrangement joins TRBV24-1 to TRBJ2-1; 7 bases align to TRBD1. The ends lost 4 bases at V and 6 bases at J; junction bases unmatched: 8. This CDR3 comprises 15 residues. The germline V gene has CDR1 KGHDR and CDR2 SFDVKD. DNA of the CDR3: TGTGCCACCAGTGACATAGAAAGGGACAGCAATGAGCAGTTCTTC. This codes for CATSDIERDSNEQFF.

The rearrangement joins TRBV5-5 to TRBJ2-5; possible D gene TRBD2, 5 bases. CDR3 length: 16 amino acids. Germline V gives CDR1 SGHKS, CDR2 YYEKEE (reference sequence). Trimming took 4 bases from V and 7 from J, leaving 23 bases between them. The CDR3 is CASSQEWETGPGTQYF. The DNA for the CDR3 is TGTGCCAGCAGCCAAGAATGGGAGACCGGACCTGGGACCCAGTACTTC.

This clone has a handful of counts. V and J are TRBV15 and TRBJ1-6; D unclear. The ends were cut back, 0 bases at V and 10 bases at J, with 13 bases in the middle. Germline V gene data show CDR1 as LNHNV and CDR2 as YYDKDF (reference sequence). This CDR3 has 15 amino acids. This CDR3 reads CATSRDKAASSPLHF. The CDR3 coding sequence is TGTGCCACCAGCAGAGATAAGGCGGCTTCATCACCCCTCCACTTT.

By sample share, this clone is medium-sized. V is TRBV2 and J is TRBJ1-6; TRBD1 matches at 8 bases. V lost 3 bases to trimming and J lost 10 bases; unmatched junction nucleotides: 2. Per germline, CDR1 SNHLY and CDR2 FYNNEI. CDR3 length equals 13 residues. The CDR3 is CASSDRGLSPLHF. CDR3 in DNA: TGTGCCAGCAGTGACAGGGGGCTGTCACCCCTCCACTTT.

This clone was observed at least ten times. The chain links TRBV4-1 to TRBJ2-7, with TRBD2 as a possible D gene (5 bases). The V gene's germline CDR1 is MGHRA and CDR2 YSYEKL. This CDR3 region has 15 residues. V gave up 0 bases and J gave up 4 bases, with 13 bases separating them. The CDR3 region is CASSQESIGEYEQYF. As DNA, the CDR3 is TGCGCCAGCAGCCAAGAGTCAATCGGGGAGTACGAGCAGTACTTC.

This clone was counted a few times. The chain has TRBV27 and TRBJ2-7; 7 bases agree with TRBD1. Germline values: CDR1 MNHEY, CDR2 SMNVEV (reference sequence). V was pared by 8 bases and J by 1 base, with 5 bases of the junction left unmatched. The CDR3 covers 13 residues. CDR3 amino acids: CASGKGASYEQYF. CDR3 nucleotide sequence: TGTGCCAGCGGCAAGGGGGCATCCTACGAGCAGTACTTC.

This clone was picked up many times. This sequence joins TRBV4-1 and TRBJ1-1, with no clear D. CDR3 length: 15 residues. From germline, CDR1 is MGHRA and CDR2 YSYEKL. Trimming shortened V by 2 bases and J by 3 bases, and 13 bases separated the two germline ends. The CDR3 nucleotides read TGCGCCAGCAGCCAACCTATCCTACGTGACACTGAAGCTTTCTTT. As protein: CASSQPILRDTEAFF.

This clone was observed many times. The chain has TRBV20-1 and TRBJ1-3; D might be TRBD1 (6 bases). The V gene's germline CDR1 is DFQATT and CDR2 SNEGSKA (reference sequence). The CDR3 has 15 residues. Trimming took off 6 bases at V and 3 bases at J, with 18 bases between the two ends. This chain's CDR3 is CSAKTGFFDGNTIYF. CDR3 nucleotide sequence: TGCAGTGCCAAAACAGGGTTCTTTGATGGAAACACCATATATTTT.

This clone qualifies as medium-sized (0.01 to 0.1%). The rearrangement links TRBV27 to TRBJ2-7, with 9 bases fitting TRBD1. The CDR3 runs to 12 residues. Germline V gene sequence: CDR1 MNHEY, CDR2 SMNVEV (reference sequence). The junction had 9 bases not matched to a gene; V was cut back by 11 bases and J by 7 bases. For the CDR3, the DNA is TGTGCCTCAACAGGGGGCACAGGGGAGCAGTACTTC. It is translated as CASTGGTGEQYF.

The V and J genes are TRBV11-2 and TRBJ2-7; D might be TRBD1 (6 bases). Per the germline V gene, CDR1 is SGHAT and CDR2 is FQNNGV. The CDR3 spans 16 residues. V was cut by 1 base and J by 2 bases, with 15 bases left in between. For the CDR3, the DNA is TGTGCCAGCAGCTTAGTGGGCTACAGGGTCCCCTACGAGCAGTACTTC. Translation gives CASSLVGYRVPYEQYF.

V is TRBV7-2 and J is TRBJ2-3; 8 positions match TRBD2. CDR1 and CDR2 from the germline V gene are SGHTA and FQGNSA. J gave up 5 bases and V 2 bases, and 6 bases lay outside the gene matches. The length of the CDR3 is 15 residues. CDR3 residues: CASSLPGGRGDTQYF. DNA of the CDR3: TGTGCCAGCAGCTTACCGGGAGGGCGGGGAGATACGCAGTATTTT.

The chain carries TRBV15 and TRBJ1-1, with 11 bases identical to TRBD1. J lost 6 bases, V lost 5 bases, and 8 bases had no gene match. The length of the CDR3 is 15 residues. The germline gives CDR1 LNHNV, CDR2 YYDKDF (reference sequence). The CDR3 nucleotides are TGTGCCACCAGCGCCGGGACAGGGGGTAAGGCTGAAGCTTTCTTT. This gives the protein CATSAGTGGKAEAFF.

This clone was detected ten times or more. This chain uses TRBV7-6 with TRBJ2-1, with 11 positions matching TRBD2. The length of the CDR3 is 14 residues. Germline CDR1 reads SGHVS; CDR2 reads FNYEAQ. Losses at the gene ends were 5 bases for V and 9 bases for J; bases not matched to a gene: 6. The CDR3 protein is CASSLSGGASEQFF. The CDR3 region has the DNA TGTGCCAGCAGCCTTAGCGGGGGGGCCAGTGAGCAGTTCTTC.

The rearrangement joins TRBV7-8 to TRBJ2-5; no definite D call. The V end lost 8 bases, the J end lost 6 bases, and 4 bases lay between the germline ends. The CDR3 runs 9 residues. Germline assignment: CDR1 SGHVS and CDR2 FQNEAQ. In nucleotides, the CDR3 is TGTGCCAGCGGGAAGACCCAGTACTTC. This translates into CASGKTQYF. The full variable domain, with the rest looked up from reference TRBV7-8 and TRBJ2-5, is GAGVSQSPRYKVAKRGQDVALRCDPISGHVSLFWYQQALGQGPEFLTYFQNEAQLDKSGLPSDRFFAERPEGSVSTLKIQRTQQEDSAVYLCASGKTQYFGPGTRLLVL.

Relative to its sample, this clone is medium-sized. The junction departs from the called germline gene at one end, perhaps through a read error. This rearrangement joins TRBV7-2 to TRBJ2-1; no clear D gene. Per germline, CDR1 SGHTA and CDR2 FQGNSA. CDR3 length: 12 amino acids. The CDR3 DNA follows: TGTGCCAGCAGCTTAGGGCCCAATGAGCAGGTCTTC. It is translated as CASSLGPNEQVF.

This clone is medium-sized. The V and J genes are TRBV27 and TRBJ2-7, with 8 bases lining up with TRBD1. J gave up 7 bases and V 4 bases, and 9 bases lay outside the gene matches. CDR3 length: 14 residues. Germline V CDR1 and CDR2: MNHEY, SMNVEV (reference sequence). CDR3 sequence reads: CASSSITTGGEQYF. The CDR3 DNA reads TGTGCCAGCAGTTCCATAACCACAGGGGGAGAGCAGTACTTC.

The rearrangement uses TRBV5-1 and TRBJ2-1; maybe TRBD2 (5 bases). The CDR3 spans 15 residues. V was clipped by 0 bases and J by 0 bases, with 7 bases between them. Per the germline V gene, CDR1 is SGHRS and CDR2 is YFSETQ. The CDR3 region has the DNA TGCGCCAGCAGCTTGGCGGGAAGCTCCTACAATGAGCAGTTCTTC. Its protein product is CASSLAGSSYNEQFF.

This clone was recorded once. The rearrangement uses TRBV11-2 and TRBJ2-1; D is unclear. CDR1 SGHAT and CDR2 FQNNGV come from the germline V gene. Trimming left V 2 bases short and J 9 bases short, with 14 bases between. This CDR3 is built from 14 residues. DNA of the CDR3: TGTGCCAGCAGCTTATCCATGCTAGGACCTGAGCAGTTCTTC. Residues: CASSLSMLGPEQFF.

The chain combines TRBV11-1 with TRBJ2-1, with D perhaps TRBD1 (6 bases). This CDR3 is 16 amino acids long. Trimming took 2 bases from V and 5 from J, leaving 16 bases between them. CDR1 is SGHAT, CDR2 FQDESV, per germline (reference sequence). The CDR3 protein is CASSLRYTGGNNEQFF. The CDR3 DNA sequence: TGTGCCAGCAGCTTAAGGTACACTGGGGGCAACAATGAGCAGTTCTTC.

This clone is categorized as medium-sized. The chain couples TRBV27 to TRBJ2-1; 10 bases align to TRBD1. V was clipped by 8 bases and J by 2 bases; unmatched bases: 3. The germline CDR1 and CDR2 sequences are MNHEY and SMNVEV (reference sequence). The CDR3 is made up of 14 amino acids. The CDR3 protein is CASWGQGTYNEQFF. CDR3 in DNA: TGTGCCAGCTGGGGACAGGGGACCTACAATGAGCAGTTCTTC.

The chain combines TRBV2 with TRBJ2-1; 7 bases fit TRBD1. Germline CDR1 is SNHLY and CDR2 is FYNNEI. The CDR3 totals 16 residues. J gave up 7 bases and V 8 bases, and 17 bases lay outside the gene matches. The CDR3, as DNA: TGTGCCAGCGAACGCCCAAGGACAGGTCTAGTAAATGAGCAGTTCTTC. Its protein product is CASERPRTGLVNEQFF.

The J gene is TRBJ2-7, the V gene TRBV6-1, with D possibly being TRBD2 (6 bases). Between the trimmed V and J ends, which lost 8 bases and 6 bases, there was a span of 17 bases. Germline V gives CDR1 MNHNS, CDR2 SASEGT. This CDR3 is 13 amino acids long. The CDR3 loop is CASVRQAGGEQYF. In nucleotides, the CDR3 is TGTGCCAGCGTCAGGCAGGCCGGGGGCGAGCAGTACTTC.

The rearrangement links TRBV28 to TRBJ2-2, with D perhaps TRBD1 (6 bases). Deletions cut 7 bases from V and 6 bases from J, with 18 bases between. The CDR3 runs 15 residues. CDR1 and CDR2 (germline): MDHEN, SYDVKM. The CDR3 DNA is TGTGCCAGCACGAAAGACAGGTGGTGTTCCGGGGAGCTGTTTTTT. This encodes CASTKDRWCSGELFF.

This clone was found many times. The chain links TRBV24-1 to TRBJ2-5; 8 bases agree with TRBD2. CDR1 KGHDR and CDR2 SFDVKD come from the germline V gene. The CDR3 is made up of 19 amino acids. After removal of 4 bases from V and 2 bases from J, the junction contained 17 bases not matched to a gene. The CDR3 is CATSDPFDPYRGGQETQYF. CDR3 DNA sequence: TGTGCCACCAGTGACCCTTTTGACCCCTACCGGGGGGGGCAAGAGACCCAGTACTTC.

The sample holds many counts of this clone. The gene calls are TRBV3-1 and TRBJ2-1; 7 bases are a match to TRBD2. From germline, CDR1 is LGHDT and CDR2 YNNKEL (reference sequence). The CDR3 is 15 amino acids. J lost 7 bases, V lost 4 bases, and 10 bases had no gene match. CDR3 sequence reads: CASSRAGGGRNEQFF. CDR3 sequence (DNA): TGTGCCAGCAGCCGGGCGGGCGGGGGTCGGAATGAGCAGTTCTTC.